The 29 T cell receptor beta chains presented below share a single source sample, sequenced in a study of chemoradiotherapy in HPV16-positive cancers. The data were produced by immunoSEQ multiplex PCR, yet TCRdb's version contains in-frame clones alone and is incomplete. The data contain 7,500 to 9,000 clones, around nine tenths of them singletons. The sample consisted of tumor tissue, taken from a patient who underwent chemoradiotherapy. The receptors were sampled from a human donor with HPV-associated anogenital cancer.

The rearrangement links TRBV10-3 to TRBJ2-2; no clear D gene. CDR1 and CDR2 from the germline V gene are ENHRY and SYGVKD. The germline V and J ends were trimmed by 7 bases and 0 bases, with 9 bases remaining between them. This CDR3 spans 14 amino acids. CDR3 in DNA: TGTGCCATCAAGAGTTTCTCGAACACCGGGGAGCTGTTTTTT. Residues: CAIKSFSNTGELFF.

The chain is built from TRBV5-1 and TRBJ2-5; D call uncertain. Germline CDR1 reads SGHRS; CDR2 reads YFSETQ. The CDR3 spans 12 residues. V lost 5 bases and J 2 bases, leaving 7 bases between the germline ends. CDR3 sequence reads: CASSIGQETQYF. As DNA, the CDR3 is TGCGCCAGCAGTATCGGGCAAGAGACCCAGTACTTC.

The V call is TRBV4-2, the J call TRBJ1-2; D is unclear. The CDR3 totals 12 residues. CDR1 and CDR2 (germline): LGHNA, YNFKEQ. The V end was cut by 3 bases, the J end by 4 bases, with 6 bases between. CDR3 residues: CASSQDAYGYTF. In nucleotides, the CDR3 is TGTGCCAGCAGCCAGGATGCCTATGGCTACACCTTC.

This chain uses TRBV30 with TRBJ2-1, with unresolved D. The CDR3 runs 11 residues. The V end lost 5 bases, the J end lost 7 bases, and 9 bases lay between the germline ends. Per germline, CDR1 GTSNPN and CDR2 SVGIG (reference sequence). CDR3 loop: CAWGPQNEQFF. CDR3 sequence (DNA): TGTGCCTGGGGCCCGCAGAATGAGCAGTTCTTC.

CDR3 nucleotide sequence: TGTGCCAGCAGTAAAGACACTGTCCCAAAGGAGACCCAGTACTTC. It codes for CASSKDTVPKETQYF. The chain joins TRBV5-4 to TRBJ2-5, with D unclear. The V gene lost 5 bases and the J gene lost 5 bases, with 19 bases spanning the gap. The germline CDR1 and CDR2 sequences are SGHNT and YYREEE (reference sequence). The CDR3 contains 15 residues.

The chain joins TRBV2 to TRBJ2-1, with 14 bases aligning to TRBD2. CDR1 is SNHLY, CDR2 FYNNEI, per germline. The CDR3 has 14 amino acids. V shed 7 bases, J shed 7 bases, and the junction held 3 bases outside the gene matches. The CDR3 DNA follows: TGTGCCAGCACTTGGACTAGCGGGGGGAATGAGCAGTTCTTC. Its translation: CASTWTSGGNEQFF.

The chain has TRBV4-1 and TRBJ2-6; D remains ambiguous. Deletions cut 0 bases from V and 2 bases from J, with 8 bases between. This CDR3 has 16 amino acids. CDR1 MGHRA and CDR2 YSYEKL come from the germline V gene. The CDR3 sequence: CASSQDSDTGANVLTF. The DNA for the CDR3 is TGCGCCAGCAGCCAAGATTCCGACACTGGGGCCAACGTCCTGACTTTC.

The chain has TRBV2 and TRBJ2-3, with a tentative D call TRBD2 (6 bases). The CDR3 totals 15 residues. Trimming left V 5 bases short and J 2 bases short, with 14 bases between. Germline lookup yields CDR1 SNHLY and CDR2 FYNNEI. In nucleotides, the CDR3 is TGTGCCAGCAGTTCAAGACTAGACCCCACAGATACGCAGTATTTT. This encodes CASSSRLDPTDTQYF.

The chain is built from TRBV11-1 and TRBJ1-6, with 7 bases aligning to TRBD1. This CDR3 has 16 amino acids. The J segment lost 0 bases and the V segment lost 5 bases, leaving 4 bases of the junction unmatched. Germline loops: CDR1 SGHAT, CDR2 FQDESV (reference sequence). In DNA form, the CDR3 reads TGTGCCAGCAGCCAGCGACAGGGCTCCTATAATTCACCCCTCCACTTT. Its translation is CASSQRQGSYNSPLHF.

The chain carries TRBV11-2 and TRBJ2-5; TRBD2 matches at 7 bases. This CDR3 has 14 amino acids. The germline V gene encodes CDR1 SGHAT and CDR2 FQNNGV. Trimming at V came to 1 base and at J to 1 base, leaving 0 bases not matched to a gene. The CDR3: CASSLGGGQETQYF. CDR3 coding DNA: TGTGCCAGCAGCTTAGGGGGGGGCCAAGAGACCCAGTACTTC.

The chain employs TRBV5-1 and TRBJ2-5; D uncertain. The CDR3 spans 11 residues. V was cut by 4 bases and J by 0 bases, with 1 base left in between. Germline CDR1 SGHRS, CDR2 YFSETQ. CDR3 sequence: CASSNQETQYF. In nucleotides, the CDR3 is TGCGCCAGCAGCAACCAAGAGACCCAGTACTTC. The full variable domain, its missing parts supplied by reference TRBV5-1 and TRBJ2-5, is KAGVTQTPRYLIKTRGQQVTLSCSPISGHRSVSWYQQTPGQGLQFLFEYFSETQRNKGNFPGRFSGRQFSNSRSEMNVSTLELGDSALYLCASSNQETQYFGPGTRLLVL.

The J gene is TRBJ2-7, the V gene TRBV6-1, with TRBD2 matching over 7 bases. Germline V gives CDR1 MNHNS, CDR2 SASEGT. There are 14 residues in the CDR3. The V segment lost 1 base and the J segment 5 bases; nucleotides outside the gene matches: 5. The CDR3 nucleotides are TGTGCCAGCAGTGAAGGTCTGGGGAGGGACGAGCAGTACGTC. As protein: CASSEGLGRDEQYV.

The CDR3 DNA reads TGTGCCAGCAGCGCGACGGCTGAGACCCAGTACTTC. It translates to CASSATAETQYF. This chain links TRBV5-6 with TRBJ2-5; D gene unclear. This CDR3 contains 12 residues. V dropped 4 bases and J dropped 5 bases, with 9 bases sitting between them. CDR1 and CDR2 (germline): SGHDT, YYEEEE.

This clone appeared once. J is TRBJ2-5 and V is TRBV29-1, with D possibly TRBD2 on 7 matching bases. The CDR3 is 12 amino acids. Germline V lookup: CDR1 SQVTM, CDR2 ANQGSEA. The germline V and J ends were trimmed by 8 bases and 1 base, with 11 bases remaining between them. The CDR3 loop is CSWAGAQETQYF. In nucleotides, the CDR3 is TGCAGCTGGGCGGGGGCCCAAGAGACCCAGTACTTC.

J is TRBJ2-5 and V is TRBV11-1, with 12 nucleotides matching TRBD2. With V trimmed by 1 base and J by 5 bases, 2 bases remained unmatched. CDR3 length: 15 amino acids. In germline, CDR1 is SGHAT, CDR2 FQDESV (reference sequence). The CDR3 region has the DNA TGTGCCAGCAGCTTAGGGACTAGCGGGACTGAGACCCAGTACTTC. This encodes CASSLGTSGTETQYF.

The V call is TRBV6-5, the J call TRBJ2-3; D is undetermined. Trimming removed 10 bases from V and 4 bases from J, with 15 bases in between. CDR1 and CDR2 (germline): MNHEY, SVGAGI. The CDR3 runs to 13 residues. The CDR3 nucleotides read TGTGCCACCCGCCCCATGGGGTCAGATACGCAGTATTTT. Translating it yields CATRPMGSDTQYF.

For the CDR3, the DNA is TGTGCCAGCACTCCGGCGGGCGGCGGCCAAGAGACCCAGTACTTC. It specifies CASTPAGGGQETQYF. The chain links TRBV28 to TRBJ2-5; possibly TRBD2 for D (5 bases). The CDR3 is made up of 15 amino acids. Trimming left V 7 bases short and J 1 base short, with 16 bases between. Germline loops: CDR1 MDHEN, CDR2 SYDVKM.

The CDR3 coding sequence is TGTGCCTGGGAGGATCTAGCCGTAGCCAAAAACATTCAGTACTTC. Protein sequence: CAWEDLAVAKNIQYF. This chain connects TRBV30 to TRBJ2-4; D possibly corresponds to TRBD2 (5 bases). CDR1 GTSNPN and CDR2 SVGIG come from the germline V gene (reference sequence). V gave up 5 bases and J gave up 0 bases, with 14 bases separating them. This CDR3 comprises 15 residues.

The chain uses TRBV27 and TRBJ2-7, with no clear D. Between the trimmed V and J ends, which lost 4 bases and 2 bases, there was a span of 12 bases. CDR3 size: 14 residues. Germline V gene lookup returns CDR1 MNHEY and CDR2 SMNVEV (reference sequence). The CDR3 nucleotides read TGTGCCAGCAGTTCCTCCCATTCGGCCTACGAGCAGTACTTC. Translated: CASSSSHSAYEQYF.

The J gene is TRBJ2-1, the V gene TRBV18, with 11 bases identical to TRBD1. From germline, CDR1 is KGHSH and CDR2 LQKENI. The length of the CDR3 is 17 residues. V lost 2 bases to trimming and J lost 6 bases; unmatched junction nucleotides: 9. The CDR3 is CASSPKGGTGGINEQFF. CDR3 nucleotides: TGTGCCAGCTCACCAAAAGGCGGGACAGGGGGGATCAATGAGCAGTTCTTC.

V is TRBV5-1 and J is TRBJ1-1; weak D call: TRBD1 (5 bases). Trimming left V 5 bases short and J 2 bases short, with 13 bases between. The CDR3 has 14 amino acids. Per the germline V gene, CDR1 is SGHRS and CDR2 is YFSETQ. The CDR3 loop is CASRASGANTEAFF. The CDR3 coding sequence is TGCGCCAGCAGAGCTTCCGGGGCCAACACTGAAGCTTTCTTT.

This chain links TRBV4-2 with TRBJ2-2, with no clear D. Trimming stripped 2 bases from V and 6 bases from J, with 4 bases between. CDR3 length: 12 amino acids. Per germline, CDR1 LGHNA and CDR2 YNFKEQ. CDR3 sequence: CASSQNPGELFF. In DNA, the CDR3 is TGTGCCAGCAGCCAAAATCCCGGGGAGCTGTTTTTT.

This clone was seen once. V and J are TRBV12-5 and TRBJ2-1, with D perhaps matching TRBD1 or TRBD2 (6 bases each). The CDR3 runs 12 residues. V gave up 10 bases and J gave up 6 bases, with 13 bases separating them. The germline V gene encodes CDR1 LGHNT and CDR2 FRNRAP. The CDR3 loop is CATGKGGNEQFF. The DNA of the CDR3 is TGTGCTACCGGAAAGGGGGGCAATGAGCAGTTCTTC.

The chain employs TRBV9 and TRBJ2-5; TRBD1 matches 11 bases. The V gene's germline CDR1 is SGDLS and CDR2 YYNGEE. Trimming at V came to 3 bases and at J to 5 bases, leaving 6 bases not matched to a gene. The CDR3 covers 15 residues. CDR3: CASSAGQGAWETQYF. The CDR3 coding sequence is TGTGCCAGCAGCGCCGGACAGGGGGCGTGGGAGACCCAGTACTTC. Drawing the rest from reference TRBV9 and TRBJ2-5, the complete variable domain is DSGVTQTPKHLITATGQRVTLRCSPRSGDLSVYWYQQSLDQGLQFLIQYYNGEERAKGNILERFSAQQFPDLHSELNLSSLELGDSALYFCASSAGQGAWETQYFGPGTRLLVL.

The V gene is TRBV30, the J gene TRBJ1-2; tentatively, D is TRBD1 (5 bases). The CDR3 is made up of 13 amino acids. CDR1 is GTSNPN and CDR2 is SVGIG in the germline V gene (reference sequence). The V end was cut by 2 bases, the J end by 0 bases, with 7 bases between. The CDR3 nucleotides read TGTGCCTGGAGTCTACAGGCTAACTATGGCTACACCTTC. Amino acids: CAWSLQANYGYTF.

The CDR3 is CASSLDRPSSGANVLTF. CDR3 nucleotide sequence: TGTGCCAGCAGCCTCGACAGGCCAAGCTCTGGGGCCAACGTCCTGACTTTC. This rearrangement joins TRBV7-6 to TRBJ2-6; possibly TRBD1 for D (6 bases). CDR3 size: 17 residues. V lost 5 bases and J lost 0, with 14 bases in between. Germline V gene data show CDR1 as SGHVS and CDR2 as FNYEAQ.

The V and J genes are TRBV5-6 and TRBJ1-2; no clear D. Germline CDR1 is SGHDT and CDR2 is YYEEEE. V gave up 0 bases and J gave up 7 bases, with 16 bases separating them. The CDR3 spans 15 residues. CDR3 nucleotide sequence: TGTGCCAGCAGCTTGGAAACACTCCAAAAGGGTGGCTACACCTTC. This encodes CASSLETLQKGGYTF.

This clone came up once. This rearrangement joins TRBV28 to TRBJ2-3, with a possible D match to TRBD2 (7 bases). Trimming cost V 7 bases and J 1 base, with 15 bases left between them. The CDR3 has 15 residues. Germline V gene data show CDR1 as MDHEN and CDR2 as SYDVKM. As DNA, the CDR3 is TGTGCCAGCACCTTGAGGGGGAGGGGCACAGATACGCAGTATTTT. Translating it yields CASTLRGRGTDTQYF.

The J gene is TRBJ1-4, the V gene TRBV5-8, with D possibly being TRBD1 (5 bases). The V and J ends lost 4 bases and 8 bases respectively, with 18 bases between them. The CDR3 extends over 15 amino acids. Germline V gene data show CDR1 as SGHTS and CDR2 as YDEGEE. The CDR3 DNA reads as TGTGCCAGCAGCCAGCAGCCCGGGGCTCAGGAAAAACTGTTTTTT. Its translation: CASSQQPGAQEKLFF. The full variable domain, rest sourced from reference TRBV5-8 and TRBJ1-4, is EAGVTQSPTHLIKTRGQQATLRCSPISGHTSVYWYQQALGLGLQFLLWYDEGEERNRGNFPPRFSGRQFPNYSSELNVNALELEDSALYLCASSQQPGAQEKLFFGSGTQLSVL.